This entry is about one T cell receptor beta chain. This clonotype has a count of ten or more. Its target antigen remains unknown. It has no much larger one-base neighbor in the sample; base qualities were not kept. Trimming costs V 0 bases and J 8 bases, and their ends lie 10 bases apart. The CDR3 numbers 13 residues from cysteine through phenylalanine. Kept here is only the CDR3 DNA, which spans 39 bases and is read in frame from base 1. The germline V gene (reference sequence) sets CDR1 to SEHNR and CDR2 to FQNEAQ. This entry comes from a study of T cell repertoires in cytomegalovirus infection (dated by TCRdb to 2018 to 2020). With respect to the entire study: Peptide stimulations targeted recently identified HLA-C-restricted CMV epitopes, whose presentation resists viral immunomodulation, together with well-studied HLA-B-restricted epitopes. The HLA type of each donor mattered for the analysis, because public TCR beta signatures pointed to carriage of CMV infection along with the matching HLA type.

The intended sense of this specimen's treatment or condition label: in vitro stimulation with specific CMV peptide epitopes to enrich CMV-specific T cells. Paper-wide results and their limitations: The ex vivo response was dominated by HLA-C-restricted CMV-specific TCR beta clonotypes, which also provided the single most frequent clonotype in two of eight donors. In both this cohort and an independent cohort of over 350 donors, the cumulative frequency of public TCR beta family members distinguished carriers of CMV infection plus the relevant HLA type.

Sequencing took place on an Illumina HiSeq 1500. Starting from the raw public reads, TCRdb applied fastp trimming at Q25, assembled clones with MiXCR and retained in-frame beta chains. Identical CDR3 protein sequences are pooled into one entry, listed with their most common genes and DNA. The sample table holds roughly 920,000 distinct CDR3 sequences, of which roughly 31% were seen once. The ten largest account for 13% of the sample. This chain joins TRBV7-9 to TRBJ1-2; confidence is insufficient to name the D gene. The TCR was taken from a human donor in good health (CMV status not recorded). Some clones in this sample may be carry-over from other donors' samples. The source material was cultured CD8+ T cells from PBMCs, sampled from culture after CMV antigen stimulation. CDR3 protein: CASSLAVRDGYTF. Here is the DNA: TGTGCCAGCAGCTTAGCGGTCAGAGACGGCTACACCTTC.